The following is a TCR beta chain sequence with its context. What it recognizes is unknown. This sample is drawn from a study of shared clonotypes between healthy human individuals. Looking at the study overall: In total, the donors were a couple of women and a few men aged 18 to 49. The study's findings and limits: About 5% of naive CD4 clonotypes were shared across several donors.

Profiling relied on immunoSEQ multiplex PCR, and the TCRdb table lists in-frame clones only, not all of them. The sample records around 1.4 million clones, less than 99% being singletons. CD4+ cells were split into CD45RA+ naive and CD45RA-negative memory subsets. The CDR3 spans 18 residues. Per germline, CDR1 SEHNR and CDR2 FQNEAQ (reference sequence). V gave up 4 bases and J gave up 3 bases; unmatched junction bases: 8. The gene calls are TRBV7-9 and TRBJ2-1, with 14 bases aligning to TRBD2. The TCR was taken from a man aged 30 to 45 in good health. Material for sequencing was naive CD4+ T cells sorted from blood. Subset: CD45RA+ positively selected. The CDR3 region has the DNA TGTGCCAGCAGCTCAGAGATAGGGACTAGCGGGAGCTACAATGAGCAGTTCTTC. Protein sequence: CASSSEIGTSGSYNEQFF.